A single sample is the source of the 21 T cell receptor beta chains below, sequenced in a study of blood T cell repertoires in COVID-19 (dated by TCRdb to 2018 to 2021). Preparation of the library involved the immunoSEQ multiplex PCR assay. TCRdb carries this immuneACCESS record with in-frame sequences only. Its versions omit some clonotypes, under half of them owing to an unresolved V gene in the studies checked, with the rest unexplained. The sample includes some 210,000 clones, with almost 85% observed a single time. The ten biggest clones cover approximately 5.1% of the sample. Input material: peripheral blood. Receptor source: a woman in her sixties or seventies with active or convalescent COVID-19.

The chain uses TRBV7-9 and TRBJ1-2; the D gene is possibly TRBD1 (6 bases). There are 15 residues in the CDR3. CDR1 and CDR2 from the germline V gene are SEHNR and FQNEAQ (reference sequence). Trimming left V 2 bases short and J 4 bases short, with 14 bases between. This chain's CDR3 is CASSLPDRAFYGYTF. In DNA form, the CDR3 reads TGTGCCAGCAGCTTACCGGACAGAGCGTTCTATGGCTACACCTTC.

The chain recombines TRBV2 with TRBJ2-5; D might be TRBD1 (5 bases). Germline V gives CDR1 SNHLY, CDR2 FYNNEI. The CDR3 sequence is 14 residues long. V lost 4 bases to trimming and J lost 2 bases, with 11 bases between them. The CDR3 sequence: CASSAGHPQETQYF. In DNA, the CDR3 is TGTGCCAGCAGTGCAGGACACCCACAAGAGACCCAGTACTTC. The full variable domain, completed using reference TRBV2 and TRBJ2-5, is EPEVTQTPSHQVTQMGQEVILRCVPISNHLYFYWYRQILGQKVEFLVSFYNNEISEKSEIFDDQFSVERPDGSNFTLKIRSTKLEDSAMYFCASSAGHPQETQYFGPGTRLLVL.

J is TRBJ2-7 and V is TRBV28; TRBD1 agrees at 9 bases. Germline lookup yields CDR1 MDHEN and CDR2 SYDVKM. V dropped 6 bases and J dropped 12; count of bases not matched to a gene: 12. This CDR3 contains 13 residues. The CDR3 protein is CASRDRGRLTRYF. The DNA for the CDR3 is TGTGCCAGCAGGGACAGGGGAAGGCTTACTCGGTACTTC.

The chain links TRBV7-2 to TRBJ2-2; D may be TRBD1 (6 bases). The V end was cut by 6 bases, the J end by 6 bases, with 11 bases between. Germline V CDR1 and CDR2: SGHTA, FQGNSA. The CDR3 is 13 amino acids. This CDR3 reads CASSSWGPGELFF. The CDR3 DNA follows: TGTGCCAGCAGTTCCTGGGGGCCCGGGGAGCTGTTTTTT.

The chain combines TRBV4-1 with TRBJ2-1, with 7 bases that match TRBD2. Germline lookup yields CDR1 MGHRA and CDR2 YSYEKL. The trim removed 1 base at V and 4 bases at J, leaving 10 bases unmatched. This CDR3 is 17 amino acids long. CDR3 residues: CASSQAGGLTLYNEQFF. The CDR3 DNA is TGCGCCAGCAGCCAAGCGGGAGGCCTCACGCTGTACAATGAGCAGTTCTTC.

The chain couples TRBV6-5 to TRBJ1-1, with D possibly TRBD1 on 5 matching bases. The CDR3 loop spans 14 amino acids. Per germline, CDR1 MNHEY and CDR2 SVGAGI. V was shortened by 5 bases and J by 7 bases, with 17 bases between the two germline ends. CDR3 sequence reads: CASSPPLRGDEAFF. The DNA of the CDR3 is TGTGCCAGCAGTCCACCCCTCCGGGGGGATGAAGCTTTCTTT.

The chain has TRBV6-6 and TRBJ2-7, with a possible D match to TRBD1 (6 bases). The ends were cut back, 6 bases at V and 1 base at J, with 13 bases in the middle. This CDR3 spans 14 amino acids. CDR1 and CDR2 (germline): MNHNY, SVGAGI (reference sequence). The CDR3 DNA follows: TGTGCCAGCAGCCCCGGACAGACTTCCTACGAGCAGTACTTC. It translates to CASSPGQTSYEQYF.

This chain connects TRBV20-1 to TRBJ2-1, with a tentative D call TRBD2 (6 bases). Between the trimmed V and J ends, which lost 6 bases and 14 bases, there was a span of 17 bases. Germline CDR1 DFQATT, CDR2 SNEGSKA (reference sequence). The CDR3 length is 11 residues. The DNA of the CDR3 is TGCAGTGCCCCGGTAAACGGGAGCAAGTTCTTC. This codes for CSAPVNGSKFF.

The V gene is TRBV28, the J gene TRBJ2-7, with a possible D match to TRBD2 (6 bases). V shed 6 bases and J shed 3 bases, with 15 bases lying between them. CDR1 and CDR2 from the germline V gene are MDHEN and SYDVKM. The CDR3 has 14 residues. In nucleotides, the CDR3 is TGTGCCAGCAGCCAGGGCCTGGGGGGCTACGAGCAGTACTTC. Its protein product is CASSQGLGGYEQYF.

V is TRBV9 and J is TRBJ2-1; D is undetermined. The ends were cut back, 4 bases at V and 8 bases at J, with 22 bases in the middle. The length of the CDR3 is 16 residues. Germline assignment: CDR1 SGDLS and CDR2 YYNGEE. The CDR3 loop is CASSPPGGATGYEQFF. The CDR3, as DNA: TGTGCCAGCAGCCCCCCCGGTGGCGCGACGGGTTATGAGCAGTTCTTC.

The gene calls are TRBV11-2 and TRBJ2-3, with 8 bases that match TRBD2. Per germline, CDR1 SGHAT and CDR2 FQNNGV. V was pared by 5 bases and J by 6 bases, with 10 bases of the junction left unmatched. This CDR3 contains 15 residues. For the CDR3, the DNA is TGTGCCAGCAGCCCTACAGCGGGGGATAGGGATACGCAGTATTTT. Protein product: CASSPTAGDRDTQYF.

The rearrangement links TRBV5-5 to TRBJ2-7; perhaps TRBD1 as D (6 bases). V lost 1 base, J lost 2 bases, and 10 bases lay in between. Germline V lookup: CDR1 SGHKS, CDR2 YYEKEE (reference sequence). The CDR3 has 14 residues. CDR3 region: CASSLWTAPYEQYF. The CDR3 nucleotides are TGTGCCAGCAGCTTGTGGACAGCCCCCTACGAGCAGTACTTC.

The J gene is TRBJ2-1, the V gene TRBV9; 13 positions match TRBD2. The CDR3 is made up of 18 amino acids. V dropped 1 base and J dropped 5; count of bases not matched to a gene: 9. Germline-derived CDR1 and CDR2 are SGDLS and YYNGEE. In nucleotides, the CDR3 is TGTGCCAGCAGCGTACCATCCGGGACTAGCGGGACACACAATGAGCAGTTCTTC. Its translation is CASSVPSGTSGTHNEQFF.

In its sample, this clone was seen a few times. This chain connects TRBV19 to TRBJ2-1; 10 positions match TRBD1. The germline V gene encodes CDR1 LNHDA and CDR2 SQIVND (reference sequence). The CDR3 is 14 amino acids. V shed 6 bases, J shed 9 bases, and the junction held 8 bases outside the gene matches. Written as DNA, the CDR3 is TGTGCCAGTAGCGGGACAGGGGTGGCTAGTGAGCAGTTCTTC. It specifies CASSGTGVASEQFF.

CDR3 residues: CASSLTGEGREFF. In DNA, the CDR3 is TGCGCCAGCAGCTTGACCGGGGAGGGCCGGGAGTTCTTC. The rearrangement links TRBV5-1 to TRBJ2-1; 7 bases match TRBD2. The V and J ends lost 1 base and 14 bases, in that order; junction bases with no gene match: 9. This CDR3 has 13 residues. Germline V CDR1 and CDR2: SGHRS, YFSETQ.

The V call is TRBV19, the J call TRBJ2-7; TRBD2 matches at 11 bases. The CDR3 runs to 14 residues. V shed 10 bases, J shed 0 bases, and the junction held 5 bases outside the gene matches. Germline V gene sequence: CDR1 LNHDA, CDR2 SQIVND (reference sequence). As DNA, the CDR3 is TGTGCCACCTCCGGGACTAGCGGCTCCTACGAGCAGTACTTC. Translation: CATSGTSGSYEQYF.

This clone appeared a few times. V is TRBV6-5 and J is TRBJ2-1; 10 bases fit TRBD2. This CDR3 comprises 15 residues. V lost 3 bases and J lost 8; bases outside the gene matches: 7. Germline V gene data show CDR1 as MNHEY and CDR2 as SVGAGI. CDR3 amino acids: CASSYSTGTSDEQFF. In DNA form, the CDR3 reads TGTGCCAGCAGTTATTCTACCGGGACTAGCGATGAGCAGTTCTTC.

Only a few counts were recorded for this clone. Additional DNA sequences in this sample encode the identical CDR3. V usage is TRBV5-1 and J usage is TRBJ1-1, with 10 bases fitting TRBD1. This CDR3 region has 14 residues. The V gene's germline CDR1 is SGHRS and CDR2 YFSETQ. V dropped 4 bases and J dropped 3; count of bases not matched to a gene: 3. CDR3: CASSLGQGYTEAFF. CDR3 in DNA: TGCGCCAGCAGCCTGGGACAGGGGTACACTGAAGCTTTCTTT.

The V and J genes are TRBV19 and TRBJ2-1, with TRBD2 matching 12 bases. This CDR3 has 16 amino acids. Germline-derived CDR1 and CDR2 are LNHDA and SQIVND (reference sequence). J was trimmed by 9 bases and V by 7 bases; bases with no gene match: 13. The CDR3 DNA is TGTGCCAGTACCCCGGGGCTAGCGGGAGGGCTAGGTGAGCAGTTCTTC. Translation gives CASTPGLAGGLGEQFF.

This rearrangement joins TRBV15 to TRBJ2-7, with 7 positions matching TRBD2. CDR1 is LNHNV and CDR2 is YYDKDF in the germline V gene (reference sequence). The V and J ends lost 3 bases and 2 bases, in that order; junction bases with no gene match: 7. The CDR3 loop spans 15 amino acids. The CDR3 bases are TGTGCCACCAGCAGGGACAAGCGGGACCCCTACGAGCAGTACTTC. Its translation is CATSRDKRDPYEQYF.

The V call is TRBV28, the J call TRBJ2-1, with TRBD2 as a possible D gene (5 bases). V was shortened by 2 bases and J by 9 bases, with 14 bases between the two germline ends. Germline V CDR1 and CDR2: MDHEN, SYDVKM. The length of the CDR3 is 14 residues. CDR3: CASSLTISAGEQFF. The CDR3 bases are TGTGCCAGCAGTTTAACCATATCTGCGGGTGAGCAGTTCTTC. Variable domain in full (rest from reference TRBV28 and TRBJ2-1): DVKVTQSSRYLVKRTGEKVFLECVQDMDHENMFWYRQDPGLGLRLIYFSYDVKMKEKGDIPEGYSVSREKKERFSLILESASTNQTSMYLCASSLTISAGEQFFGPGTRLTVL.